Shown below are 3 T cell receptor beta chains from a single sample sequenced in a study of T cells in localized non-small cell lung cancer. The protocol was immunoSEQ multiplex PCR, while the TCRdb copy is restricted to in-frame clones and leaves out a portion. The profile shows more than 2,500 clones, approximately 24% of them singletons. The input for sequencing was normal lung tissue next to the tumor, taken before any cancer treatment. Receptors originate from an older male donor with stage II lung adenocarcinoma.

This clone was picked up a small number of times. The DNA for the CDR3 is TGTGCCAGCAGTGAGGGGGGCAGCAACTATGGCTACACCTTC. Its protein product is CASSEGGSNYGYTF. The V gene is TRBV9, the J gene TRBJ1-2, with D possibly TRBD1 on 6 matching bases. Germline lookup yields CDR1 SGDLS and CDR2 YYNGEE. V lost 5 bases and J 2 bases, leaving 13 bases between the germline ends. This CDR3 region has 14 residues.

This clone was seen ten or more times. This chain connects TRBV6-8 to TRBJ1-5; D possibly corresponds to TRBD1 (5 bases). Germline assignment: CDR1 MNHGY and CDR2 SAAAGT. The CDR3 consists of 18 residues. V gave up 0 bases and J gave up 1 base, with 16 bases separating them. CDR3 coding DNA: TGTGCCAGCAGTTACTCGGGGGGGGGAACAAGAAGCAATCAGCCCCAGCATTTT. Translated, it gives CASSYSGGGTRSNQPQHF.

In this sample, this clone turned up once. V gene TRBV30 combines with J gene TRBJ2-1; the D gene is possibly TRBD1 (6 bases). Trimming removed 2 bases from V and 4 bases from J, with 9 bases in between. Per the germline V gene, CDR1 is GTSNPN and CDR2 is SVGIG (reference sequence). The CDR3 loop spans 13 amino acids. The CDR3 region is CAWSRGTYNEQFF. CDR3 DNA: TGTGCCTGGAGTCGAGGGACATACAATGAGCAGTTCTTC.